This T cell receptor beta chain was profiled in a study of cytomegalovirus exposure and HLA in healthy donors. This CDR3 comprises 18 residues. The germline V gene has CDR1 SGHTA and CDR2 FQGNSA. V was pared by 8 bases and J by 6 bases, with 16 bases of the junction left unmatched. 13 Jbeta primers and 60 Vbeta primers were used for the PCR. Measured with immunoSEQ multiplex PCR; TCRdb has only the in-frame clones, and not every one. The table has around 100,000 clones, about 83% seen once. This sequence was found in a female donor in good health and CMV-seropositive. What was sequenced was PBMCs. The chain is built from TRBV7-2 and TRBJ2-2; 12 nucleotides line up with TRBD2. CDR3 DNA: TGTGCCAGCGCGGGCCAATATCTAGCGGGAGGGAGAGCCGGGGAGCTGTTTTTT. This translates into CASAGQYLAGGRAGELFF.